This T cell receptor (beta chain) was profiled in a study of T cell repertoires in aging, cancer and after chemotherapy. Study-level background: Patients with glioblastoma brain tumors were sampled before and after temozolomide-based therapy.

This CDR3 comprises 13 residues. In germline, CDR1 is GTSNPN, CDR2 SVGIG (reference sequence). Trimming removed 1 base at V and 6 bases at J, with 13 bases between. Peripheral blood genomic DNA, not sorted cells or RNA, was the template. Multiplex touch-down PCR with TRB-A/B primers amplified rearranged V-D-J TRB sequences. Via MiXCR, TCRdb re-called the multiplex PCR reads, giving one row per CDR3 protein. Of under 3,000 distinct CDR3 sequences listed, less than 25% are singletons. The study's findings and limits: Rebound thymic output was suggested by rising median generation probability during chemotherapy in each cancer cohort. In healthy donors, age-related TCR diversity loss mainly reflected lost richness.

This clonotype rates as large. What it binds is unknown. This clonotype was obtained from a human donor with a solid tumor. This chain connects TRBV30 to TRBJ2-7; D may be TRBD2 (6 bases). The sequenced material came from blood. This CDR3 reads CAWSGGVSREQYF. CDR3 nucleotide sequence: TGTGCCTGGAGTGGGGGGGTAAGTCGCGAGCAGTACTTC.